This T cell receptor beta chain was documented in a study of response to subunit inactivated influenza vaccine. CDR3 length equals 13 residues. The germline V gene has CDR1 ENHRY and CDR2 SYGVKD. The V end was cut by 0 bases, the J end by 10 bases, with 10 bases between. Points from the study as a whole: Authors suggested seasonal influenza vaccinations each recruit few new T cells.

In this sample, this clonotype turned up many times. Its antigen is not identified. One entry per CDR3 protein, called by TCRdb with MiXCR from the RT-PCR reads. This sample has roughly 760,000 distinct CDR3 sequences, with around 20% found just once. The material was PBMCs from blood, obtained 5 days after vaccination. The chain employs TRBV10-3 and TRBJ2-4; a weak D match, TRBD1 (6 bases). The TCR sequence derives from a man aged 45 to 65 who received an inactivated influenza vaccine. Written as DNA, the CDR3 is TGTGCCATCAGTGAGTCCGGGACATGGATTCAGTACTTC. Translated: CAISESGTWIQYF.